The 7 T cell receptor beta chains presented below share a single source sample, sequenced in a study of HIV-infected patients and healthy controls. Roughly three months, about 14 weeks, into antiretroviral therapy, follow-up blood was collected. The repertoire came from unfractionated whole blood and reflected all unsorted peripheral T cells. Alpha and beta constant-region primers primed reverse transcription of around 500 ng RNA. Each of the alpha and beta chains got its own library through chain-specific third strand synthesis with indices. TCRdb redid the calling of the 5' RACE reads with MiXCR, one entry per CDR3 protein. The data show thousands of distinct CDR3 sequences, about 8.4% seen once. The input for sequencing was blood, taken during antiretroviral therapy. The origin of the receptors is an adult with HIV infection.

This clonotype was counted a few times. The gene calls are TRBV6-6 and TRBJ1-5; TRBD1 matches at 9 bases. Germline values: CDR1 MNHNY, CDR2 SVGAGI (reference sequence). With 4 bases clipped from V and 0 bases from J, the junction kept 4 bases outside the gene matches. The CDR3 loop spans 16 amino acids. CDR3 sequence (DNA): TGTGCCAGCAGTTTACAGGGGGCGAATAGCAATCAGCCCCAGCATTTT. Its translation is CASSLQGANSNQPQHF.

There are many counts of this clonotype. The CDR3 sequence is CASSGSGGDEQYF. In DNA form, the CDR3 reads TGTGCCAGCAGCGGCTCAGGGGGCGACGAGCAGTACTTC. V usage is TRBV9 and J usage is TRBJ2-7; 8 bases map to TRBD1. Germline CDR1 reads SGDLS; CDR2 reads YYNGEE. J lost 5 bases, V lost 3 bases, and 4 bases had no gene match. This CDR3 region has 13 residues.

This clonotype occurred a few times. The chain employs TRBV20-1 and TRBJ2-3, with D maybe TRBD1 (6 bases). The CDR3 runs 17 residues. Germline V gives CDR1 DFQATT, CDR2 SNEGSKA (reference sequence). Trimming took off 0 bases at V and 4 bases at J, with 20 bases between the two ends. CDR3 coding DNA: TGCAGTGCTAGAGACCCCTTCGGGCAGGGGATCGCAGATACGCAGTATTTT. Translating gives CSARDPFGQGIADTQYF.

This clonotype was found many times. CDR3 residues: CASSLGQLEAFF. The CDR3 nucleotides are TGTGCCAGCAGTTTAGGACAGTTAGAAGCTTTCTTT. The rearrangement links TRBV28 to TRBJ1-1, with D possibly TRBD1 on 6 matching bases. This CDR3 comprises 12 residues. Germline V gene lookup returns CDR1 MDHEN and CDR2 SYDVKM. Trimming took off 2 bases at V and 8 bases at J, with 9 bases between the two ends.

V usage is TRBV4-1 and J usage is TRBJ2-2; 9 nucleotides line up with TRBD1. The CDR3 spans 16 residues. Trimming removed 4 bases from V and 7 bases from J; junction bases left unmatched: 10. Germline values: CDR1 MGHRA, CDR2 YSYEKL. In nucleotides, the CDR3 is TGCGCCAGCAGCCTGGGTACGGGACAGGGTGACGGGGAGCTGTTTTTT. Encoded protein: CASSLGTGQGDGELFF.

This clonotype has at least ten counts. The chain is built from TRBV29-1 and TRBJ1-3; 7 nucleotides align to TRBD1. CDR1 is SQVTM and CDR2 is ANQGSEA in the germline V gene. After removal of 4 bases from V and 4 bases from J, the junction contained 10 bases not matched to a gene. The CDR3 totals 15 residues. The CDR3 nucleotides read TGCAGCGTTGGTCGCCCAACAGGGGCGGGAAACACCATATATTTT. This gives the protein CSVGRPTGAGNTIYF.

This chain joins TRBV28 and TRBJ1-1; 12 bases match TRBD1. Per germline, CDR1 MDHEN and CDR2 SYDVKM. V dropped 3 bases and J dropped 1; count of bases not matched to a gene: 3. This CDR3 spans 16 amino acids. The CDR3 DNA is TGTGCCAGCAGTTTGGGGGACAGGGGGCGGAACACTGAAGCTTTCTTT. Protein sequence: CASSLGDRGRNTEAFF.